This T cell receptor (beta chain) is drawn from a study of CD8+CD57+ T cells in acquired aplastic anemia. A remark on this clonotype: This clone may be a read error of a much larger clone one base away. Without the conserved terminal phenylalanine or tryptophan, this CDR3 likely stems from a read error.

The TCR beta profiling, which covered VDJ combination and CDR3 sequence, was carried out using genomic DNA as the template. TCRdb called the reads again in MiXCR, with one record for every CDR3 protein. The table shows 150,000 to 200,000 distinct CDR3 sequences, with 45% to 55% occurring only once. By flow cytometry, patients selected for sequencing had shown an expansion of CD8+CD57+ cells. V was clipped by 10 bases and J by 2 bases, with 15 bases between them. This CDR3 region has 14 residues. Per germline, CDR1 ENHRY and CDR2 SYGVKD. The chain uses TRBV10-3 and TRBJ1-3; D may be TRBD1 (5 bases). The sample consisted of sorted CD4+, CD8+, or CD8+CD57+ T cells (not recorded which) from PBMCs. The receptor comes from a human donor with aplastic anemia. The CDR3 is CASTRRGPGNTIYL. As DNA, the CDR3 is TGTGCCAGCACCCGTCGGGGACCTGGAAACACCATATATCTT.